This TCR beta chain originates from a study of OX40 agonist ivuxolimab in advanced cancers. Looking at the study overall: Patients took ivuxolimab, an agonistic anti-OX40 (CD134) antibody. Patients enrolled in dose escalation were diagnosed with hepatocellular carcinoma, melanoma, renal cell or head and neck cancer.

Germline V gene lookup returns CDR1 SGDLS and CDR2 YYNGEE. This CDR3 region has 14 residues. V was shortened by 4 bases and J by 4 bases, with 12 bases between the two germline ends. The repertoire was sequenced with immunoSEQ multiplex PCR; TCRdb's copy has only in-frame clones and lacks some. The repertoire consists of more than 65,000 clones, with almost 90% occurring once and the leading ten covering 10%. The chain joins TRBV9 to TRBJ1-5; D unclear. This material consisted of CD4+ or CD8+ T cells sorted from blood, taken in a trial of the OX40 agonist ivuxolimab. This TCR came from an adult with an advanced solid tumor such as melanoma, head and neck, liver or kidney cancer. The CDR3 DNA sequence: TGTGCCAGCAGCACAAGACCGGGGAATCAGCCCCAGCATTTT. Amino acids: CASSTRPGNQPQHF.